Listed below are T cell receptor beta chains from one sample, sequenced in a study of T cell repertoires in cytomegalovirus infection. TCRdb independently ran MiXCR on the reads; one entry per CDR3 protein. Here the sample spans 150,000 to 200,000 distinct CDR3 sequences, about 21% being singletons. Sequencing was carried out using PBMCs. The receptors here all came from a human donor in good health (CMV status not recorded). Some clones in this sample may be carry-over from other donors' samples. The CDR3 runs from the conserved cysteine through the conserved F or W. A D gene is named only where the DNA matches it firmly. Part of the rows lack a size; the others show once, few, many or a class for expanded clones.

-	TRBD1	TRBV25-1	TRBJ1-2	CASSGDRGIVRYGYTF	TGTGCCAGCAGTGGGGACAGGGGGATTGTCCGGTATGGCTACACCTTC
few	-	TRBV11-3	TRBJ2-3	CASSLRWGRITDTQYF	TGTGCCAGCAGCTTACGGTGGGGTAGGATCACAGATACGCAGTATTTT
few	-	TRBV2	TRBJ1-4	CASSDFHPTNEKLFF	TGTGCCAGCAGTGACTTCCACCCAACTAATGAAAAACTGTTTTTT
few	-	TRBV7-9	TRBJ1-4	CASSPYLGSGDEEKLFF	TGTGCCAGCAGCCCCTATCTGGGTTCGGGGGATGAGGAAAAACTGTTTTTT
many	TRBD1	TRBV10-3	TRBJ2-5	CAIGGDRKETQYF	TGTGCCATCGGTGGGGACAGAAAAGAGACCCAGTACTTC
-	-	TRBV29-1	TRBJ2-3	CMTGGDTQYF	TGCATGACAGGCGGAGATACGCAGTATTTT
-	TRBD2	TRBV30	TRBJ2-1	CAWSFGLAGIGLDNEQFF	TGTGCCTGGAGTTTTGGACTAGCGGGAATCGGGTTGGACAATGAGCAGTTCTTC
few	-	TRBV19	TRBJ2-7	CASSPPGLAIYEQYF	TGTGCCAGTAGCCCACCTGGACTGGCAATCTACGAGCAGTACTTC
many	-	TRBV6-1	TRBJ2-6	CASSGYRGANVLTF	TGTGCCAGCAGTGGGTACAGAGGGGCCAACGTCCTGACTTTC
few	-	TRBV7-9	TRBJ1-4	CASSLGDPGGEKLFF	TGTGCCAGCAGCTTAGGGGACCCGGGCGGTGAAAAACTGTTTTTT
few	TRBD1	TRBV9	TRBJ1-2	CASGRKSAISGGAVYGYTF	TGTGCCAGCGGCCGAAAATCAGCAATTTCAGGGGGCGCGGTCTATGGCTACACCTTC
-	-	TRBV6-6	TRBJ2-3	CASSYSQQGGITDTQYF	TGTGCCAGCAGTTACTCTCAGCAAGGGGGAATCACAGATACGCAGTATTTT
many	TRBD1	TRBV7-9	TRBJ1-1	CASSAGQEGTEAFF	TGTGCCAGCAGCGCGGGACAGGAGGGCACTGAAGCTTTCTTT
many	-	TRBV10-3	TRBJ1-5	CAISPGVDQPQHF	TGTGCCATCAGCCCCGGGGTGGATCAGCCCCAGCATTTT
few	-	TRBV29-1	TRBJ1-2	CSVLGEGGYTF	TGCAGCGTTTTAGGGGAAGGTGGCTACACCTTC
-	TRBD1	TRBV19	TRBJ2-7	CASSRDRGWNEQYF	TGTGCCAGTAGTAGGGACAGGGGCTGGAACGAGCAGTACTTC
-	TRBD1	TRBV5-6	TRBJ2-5	CASSLSGTGTGGETQYF	TGTGCCAGCAGCTTATCTGGTACCGGGACAGGAGGAGAGACCCAGTACTTC
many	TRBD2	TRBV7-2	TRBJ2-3	CASNLAGVGADTQYF	TGTGCCAGCAACCTAGCGGGAGTAGGGGCAGATACGCAGTATTTT
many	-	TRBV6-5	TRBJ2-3	CASSSTAAGTDTQYF	TGTGCCAGCAGTTCCACCGCTGCGGGCACAGATACGCAGTATTTT
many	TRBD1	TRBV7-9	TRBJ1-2	CASSPPGTGHVTDGYTF	TGTGCCAGCAGCCCTCCCGGGACAGGGCACGTGACGGATGGCTACACCTTC
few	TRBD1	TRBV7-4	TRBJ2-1	CASSRPGQGSINEQFF	TGTGCCAGCAGCAGGCCGGGACAGGGGTCTATCAATGAGCAGTTCTTC
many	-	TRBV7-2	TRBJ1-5	CASSAEGHSNQPQHF	TGTGCCAGCAGCGCAGAAGGTCATAGCAATCAGCCCCAGCATTTT
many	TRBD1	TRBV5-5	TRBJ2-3	CASSSGQGGLTDTQYF	TGTGCCAGCAGCTCGGGACAGGGAGGATTGACAGATACGCAGTATTTT
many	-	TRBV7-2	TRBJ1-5	CASSLGEQPQHF	TGTGCCAGCAGCTTAGGAGAACAGCCCCAGCATTTT
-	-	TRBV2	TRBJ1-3	CASGQRNTIYF	TGTGCCAGCGGACAGCGTAACACCATATATTTT
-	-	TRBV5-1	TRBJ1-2	CASSLNPGVDGYTF	TGCGCCAGCAGCTTGAACCCGGGAGTCGATGGCTACACCTTC
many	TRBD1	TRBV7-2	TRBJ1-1	CASSFPGQAEAFF	TGTGCCAGCAGCTTTCCCGGACAGGCGGAAGCTTTCTTT
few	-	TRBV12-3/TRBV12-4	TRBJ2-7	CASSPSSVGEQYF	TGTGCCAGCAGTCCCTCTAGCGTGGGGGAGCAGTACTTC
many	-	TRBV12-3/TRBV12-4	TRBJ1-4	CASSPNRVANEKLFF	TGTGCCAGCAGCCCTAACAGGGTTGCTAATGAAAAACTGTTTTTT